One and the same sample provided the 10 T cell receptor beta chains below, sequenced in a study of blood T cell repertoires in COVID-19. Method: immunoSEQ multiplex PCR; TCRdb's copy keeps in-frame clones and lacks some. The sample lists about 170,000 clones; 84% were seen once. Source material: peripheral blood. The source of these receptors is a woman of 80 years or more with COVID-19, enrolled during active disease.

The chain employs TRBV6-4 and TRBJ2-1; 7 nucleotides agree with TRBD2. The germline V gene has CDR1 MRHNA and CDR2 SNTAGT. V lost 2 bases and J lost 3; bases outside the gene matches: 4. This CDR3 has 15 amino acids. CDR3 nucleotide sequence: TGTGCCAGCAGTGACGGCGCGGGGGTCTACAATGAGCAGTTCTTC. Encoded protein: CASSDGAGVYNEQFF.

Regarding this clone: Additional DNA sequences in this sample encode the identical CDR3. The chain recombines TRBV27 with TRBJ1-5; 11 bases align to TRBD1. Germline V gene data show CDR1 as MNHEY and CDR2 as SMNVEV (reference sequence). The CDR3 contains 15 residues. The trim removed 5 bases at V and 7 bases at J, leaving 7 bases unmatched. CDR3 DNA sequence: TGTGCCAGCAGTCCCGGGACAGGGGGAGGCCAGCCCCAGCATTTT. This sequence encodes CASSPGTGGGQPQHF.

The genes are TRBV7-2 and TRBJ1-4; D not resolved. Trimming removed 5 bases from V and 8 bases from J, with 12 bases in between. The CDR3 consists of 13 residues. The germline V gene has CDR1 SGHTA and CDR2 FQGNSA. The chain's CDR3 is CASSPFRGEKLFF. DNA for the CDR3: TGTGCCAGCAGCCCCTTTAGAGGGGAAAAACTGTTTTTT.

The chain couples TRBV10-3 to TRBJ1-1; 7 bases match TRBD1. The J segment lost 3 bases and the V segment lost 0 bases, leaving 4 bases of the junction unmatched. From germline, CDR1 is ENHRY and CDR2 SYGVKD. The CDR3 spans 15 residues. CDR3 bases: TGTGCCATCAGTGAGTCGACAGGGCCGTACACTGAAGCTTTCTTT. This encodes CAISESTGPYTEAFF.

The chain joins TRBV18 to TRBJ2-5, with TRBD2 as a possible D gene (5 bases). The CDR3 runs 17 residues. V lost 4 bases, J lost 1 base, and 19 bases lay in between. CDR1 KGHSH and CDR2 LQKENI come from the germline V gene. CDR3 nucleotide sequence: TGTGCCAGCTCACTCGTTTCTAGCAGAGATTTCCAAGAGACCCAGTACTTC. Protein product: CASSLVSSRDFQETQYF.

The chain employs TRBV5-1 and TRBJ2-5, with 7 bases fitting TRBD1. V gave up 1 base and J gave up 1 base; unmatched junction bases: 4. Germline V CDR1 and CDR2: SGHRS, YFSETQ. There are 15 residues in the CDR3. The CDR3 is CASSLMTGTQETQYF. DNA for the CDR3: TGCGCCAGCAGCTTGATGACAGGGACCCAAGAGACCCAGTACTTC.

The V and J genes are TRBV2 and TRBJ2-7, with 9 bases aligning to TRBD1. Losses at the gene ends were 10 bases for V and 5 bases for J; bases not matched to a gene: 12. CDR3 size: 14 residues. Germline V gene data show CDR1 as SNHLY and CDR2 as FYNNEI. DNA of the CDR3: TGTGCCATCGTGAGGCGGGACAGGGTCAACGAGCAGTACTTC. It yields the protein CAIVRRDRVNEQYF.

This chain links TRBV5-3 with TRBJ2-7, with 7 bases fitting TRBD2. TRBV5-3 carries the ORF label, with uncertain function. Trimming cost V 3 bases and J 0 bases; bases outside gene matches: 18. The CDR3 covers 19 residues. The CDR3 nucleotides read TGTGCCAGAAGCTCACCCTACTCTCTAGGGGAGGGGCTCTCCTACGAGCAGTACTTC. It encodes CARSSPYSLGEGLSYEQYF.

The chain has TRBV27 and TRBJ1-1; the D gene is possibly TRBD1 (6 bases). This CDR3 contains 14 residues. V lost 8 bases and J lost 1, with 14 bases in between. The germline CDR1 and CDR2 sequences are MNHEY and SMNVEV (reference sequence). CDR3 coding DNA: TGTGCCAGCCGCACCCTAGGGGGGAACACTGAAGCTTTCTTT. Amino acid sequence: CASRTLGGNTEAFF.

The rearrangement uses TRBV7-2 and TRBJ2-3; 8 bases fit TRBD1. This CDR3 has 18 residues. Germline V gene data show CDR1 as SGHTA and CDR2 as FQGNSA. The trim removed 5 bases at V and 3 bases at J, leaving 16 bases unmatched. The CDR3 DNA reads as TGTGCCAGCAGCCCACAACCCCTTGGACAGGGATCGACAGATACGCAGTATTTT. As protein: CASSPQPLGQGSTDTQYF. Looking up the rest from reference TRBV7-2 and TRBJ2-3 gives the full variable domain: GAGVSQSPSNKVTEKGKDVELRCDPISGHTALYWYRQSLGQGLEFLIYFQGNSAPDKSGLPSDRFSAERTGGSVSTLTIQRTQQEDSAVYLCASSPQPLGQGSTDTQYFGPGTRLTVL.